Listed here are 22 T cell receptor beta chains from one sample, sequenced in a study of shared clonotypes between healthy human individuals. In the naive CD8 group, cells lacked CD45RO and were positively selected for CCR7, so terminally differentiated effector memory CD45RA+ cells were left out. Data came from immunoSEQ multiplex PCR; TCRdb stores just in-frame clones and leaves some out. The data show millions of clones, about 93% seen once. Sequencing was done on a sample of naive CD8+ T cells from PBMCs. Receptors were obtained from a man younger than 30 in good health. Some clones in this sample may be carry-over from other donors' samples.

V is TRBV21-1 and J is TRBJ2-7. TRBV21-1 is shown as a pseudogene. The CDR3 consists of 17 residues. CDR3 DNA sequence: TGTGCCAGCAGCAGCCGTCAGGATACGGCCAGGGACCACGAGCAGTACTTC. Translation: CASSSRQDTARDHEQYF.

The V call is TRBV5-5, the J call TRBJ2-1, with D perhaps matching TRBD2 (5 bases). CDR3 size: 13 residues. Trimming shortened V by 1 base and J by 12 bases, and 14 bases separated the two germline ends. Germline CDR1 is SGHKS and CDR2 is YYEKEE (reference sequence). CDR3 protein: CASSLLDDYTQFF. The CDR3 DNA sequence: TGTGCCAGCAGCTTGCTGGACGACTATACGCAGTTCTTC. Supplemented by reference TRBV5-5 and TRBJ2-1, the full variable domain reads DAGVTQSPTHLIKTRGQQVTLRCSPISGHKSVSWYQQVLGQGPQFIFQYYEKEERGRGNFPDRFSARQFPNYSSELNVNALLLGDSALYLCASSLLDDYTQFFGPGTRLTVL.

This sequence joins TRBV28 and TRBJ2-5, with TRBD1 as a possible D gene (7 bases). The J call is in doubt because the DNA end fits TRBJ2-7 better. Germline V gives CDR1 MDHEN, CDR2 SYDVKM. The CDR3 covers 13 residues. The CDR3 DNA reads TGTGCCAGCAGTTGGAGGGGGCCCTACGAGCAGTACTTC. It encodes CASSWRGPYEQYF.

A word on this clone: The sample holds other DNA sequences that translate to the same CDR3. This sequence joins TRBV28 and TRBJ2-2; unclear D gene. Germline V gene sequence: CDR1 MDHEN, CDR2 SYDVKM. This CDR3 has 13 residues. Trimming took 2 bases from V and 4 from J, leaving 5 bases between them. The CDR3: CASSLPATGELFF. In nucleotides, the CDR3 is TGTGCCAGCAGTTTACCAGCCACCGGGGAGCTGTTTTTT.

In DNA form, the CDR3 reads TGTGCCAGTAGTATGGATCCGGGGCTGGATACGCAGTATTTT. Translation: CASSMDPGLDTQYF. The rearrangement links TRBV19 to TRBJ2-3, with D possibly being TRBD1 or TRBD2 (5 bases each). The germline V gene encodes CDR1 LNHDA and CDR2 SQIVND (reference sequence). Trimming shortened V by 3 bases and J by 6 bases, and 13 bases separated the two germline ends. The CDR3 is 14 amino acids.

The V gene is TRBV4-3, the J gene TRBJ2-5; no clear D. Germline loops: CDR1 LGHNA, CDR2 YSLEER. The CDR3 has 13 residues. V lost 4 bases and J 4 bases, leaving 10 bases between the germline ends. DNA of the CDR3: TGCGCCAGCAGCCCCGGTTCTGGAGAGACCCAGTACTTC. Protein product: CASSPGSGETQYF.

This clone was picked up a small number of times. This chain connects TRBV5-6 to TRBJ2-7, with D perhaps matching TRBD1 (5 bases). Per the germline V gene, CDR1 is SGHDT and CDR2 is YYEEEE. Trimming pared 3 bases from V and 9 bases from J, leaving 13 bases between. This CDR3 has 12 amino acids. The CDR3 protein is CASSSDSLGQYF. CDR3 bases: TGTGCCAGCAGCTCCGACAGTTTGGGGCAGTACTTC.

CDR3 protein: CASSQSGALIEKLFF. As DNA, the CDR3 is TGCGCCAGCAGCCAGTCAGGGGCGTTAATCGAAAAACTGTTTTTT. J is TRBJ1-4 and V is TRBV4-3; the D gene is possibly TRBD1 (6 bases). Germline V gives CDR1 LGHNA, CDR2 YSLEER. This CDR3 region has 15 residues. V gave up 3 bases and J gave up 8 bases, with 16 bases separating them.

V and J are TRBV6-5 and TRBJ2-1; possible D gene TRBD1, 6 bases. Germline V gene data show CDR1 as MNHEY and CDR2 as SVGAGI. The length of the CDR3 is 14 residues. V lost 6 bases and J 10 bases, leaving 19 bases between the germline ends. The CDR3 DNA is TGTGCCAGCAGAACCTACTCCGGGACAAACGAGCAGTTCTTC. As protein: CASRTYSGTNEQFF.

The chain employs TRBV7-3 and TRBJ1-1; unclear D gene. Trimming stripped 0 bases from V and 1 base from J, with 3 bases between. Per the germline V gene, CDR1 is SGHTA and CDR2 is FQGTGA. The CDR3 extends over 13 amino acids. This chain's CDR3 is CASSLTKNTEAFF. As DNA, the CDR3 is TGTGCCAGCAGCTTAACGAAGAACACTGAAGCTTTCTTT.

The chain couples TRBV7-9 to TRBJ2-5; the D gene is possibly TRBD2 (6 bases). The CDR3 runs 14 residues. CDR1 SEHNR and CDR2 FQNEAQ come from the germline V gene (reference sequence). Trimming took 4 bases from V and 5 from J, leaving 14 bases between them. This CDR3 is CASSSAGLGETQYF. CDR3 nucleotides: TGTGCCAGCAGCTCCGCGGGATTGGGGGAGACCCAGTACTTC.

As regards this clone: Other DNA sequences within the sample encode an identical CDR3. The chain combines TRBV11-3 with TRBJ2-1, with D perhaps given as TRBD1 or TRBD2 (5 bases each). The length of the CDR3 is 11 residues. Trimming took off 5 bases at V and 9 bases at J, with 8 bases between the two ends. In germline, CDR1 is SGHNT, CDR2 YENEEA. The CDR3 nucleotides read TGTGCCAGCAGCCCTGGGGGTGAGCAGTTCTTC. It codes for CASSPGGEQFF.

This chain uses TRBV7-2 with TRBJ2-7, with D perhaps TRBD1 (6 bases). Deletions cut 5 bases from V and 3 bases from J, with 14 bases between. CDR1 and CDR2 from the germline V gene are SGHTA and FQGNSA. CDR3 length: 14 amino acids. The CDR3 DNA sequence: TGTGCCAGCAGCCCAGCCGGGACAAGCTACGAGCAGTACTTC. Translating it yields CASSPAGTSYEQYF.

As to this clone: Other nucleotide sequences in the sample specify the same CDR3. The gene calls are TRBV29-1 and TRBJ2-1, with TRBD2 identical over 7 bases. Germline-derived CDR1 and CDR2 are SQVTM and ANQGSEA. V lost 6 bases to trimming and J lost 0 bases; unmatched junction nucleotides: 5. This CDR3 is 14 amino acids long. CDR3 region: CSVGRGSSYNEQFF. In DNA, the CDR3 is TGCAGCGTCGGGCGGGGGAGCTCCTACAATGAGCAGTTCTTC.

V usage is TRBV5-6 and J usage is TRBJ1-1; possibly TRBD1 for D (6 bases). CDR3 length: 14 amino acids. The V end lost 3 bases, the J end lost 1 base, and 10 bases lay between the germline ends. Germline V gene lookup returns CDR1 SGHDT and CDR2 YYEEEE. The CDR3 DNA reads TGTGCCAGCAGCTCCGAGACAGGGAACACTGAAGCTTTCTTT. Translation gives CASSSETGNTEAFF.

The chain combines TRBV6-1 with TRBJ2-7; tentatively, D is TRBD1 or TRBD2 (5 bases each). The CDR3 runs to 15 residues. From germline, CDR1 is MNHNS and CDR2 SASEGT. V was trimmed by 3 bases and J by 3 bases, leaving 15 bases between them. In DNA form, the CDR3 reads TGTGCCAGCAGTGATTCGGGACGGACCCTCTACGAGCAGTACTTC. Amino acid sequence: CASSDSGRTLYEQYF.

The genes are TRBV7-9 and TRBJ2-1, with TRBD1 matching over 10 bases. Germline CDR1 and CDR2: SEHNR and FQNEAQ (reference sequence). This CDR3 contains 19 residues. The J segment lost 1 base and the V segment lost 1 base, leaving 10 bases of the junction unmatched. This chain's CDR3 is CASSLGGQGTAYSYNEQFF. In DNA, the CDR3 is TGTGCCAGCAGCTTAGGGGGACAGGGGACTGCTTATTCCTACAATGAGCAGTTCTTC.

CDR3 region: CASSLEWGEETQYF. In DNA, the CDR3 is TGTGCCAGCAGCTTAGAATGGGGAGAGGAGACCCAGTACTTC. The chain uses TRBV11-1 and TRBJ2-5; a possible D gene is TRBD2 (5 bases). V was pared by 1 base and J by 5 bases, with 11 bases between. In germline, CDR1 is SGHAT, CDR2 FQDESV (reference sequence). The CDR3 is 14 residues long.

V is TRBV18 and J is TRBJ2-5; the D call may be TRBD1 or TRBD2 (5 bases each). Germline assignment: CDR1 KGHSH and CDR2 LQKENI. The germline V and J ends were trimmed by 3 bases and 0 bases, with 11 bases remaining between them. This CDR3 has 15 amino acids. The CDR3 DNA sequence: TGTGCCAGCTCACCCGGGACCCTGTACCAAGAGACCCAGTACTTC. This codes for CASSPGTLYQETQYF.

The chain employs TRBV25-1 and TRBJ2-7; D unclear. CDR1 and CDR2 (germline): MGHDK, SYGVNS. The CDR3 contains 12 residues. The ends were cut back, 1 base at V and 6 bases at J, with 7 bases in the middle. The CDR3 is CASSESLGEQYF. The CDR3 nucleotides are TGTGCCAGCAGTGAATCTTTGGGCGAGCAGTACTTC.

The CDR3 nucleotides read TGCGCCAGCAGCCAAGTACAGACTACACTTGAGCAGTTCTTC. Its translation: CASSQVQTTLEQFF. V is TRBV4-3 and J is TRBJ2-1, with TRBD2 as a possible D gene (5 bases). Deletions cut 1 base from V and 9 bases from J, with 13 bases between. The CDR3 contains 14 residues. Germline V gene sequence: CDR1 LGHNA, CDR2 YSLEER.

Notes on this clone: This CDR3 is also generated by other DNA sequences in the sample. This chain links TRBV13 with TRBJ2-5, with TRBD2 matching over 11 bases. CDR3 size: 16 residues. V shed 3 bases, J shed 2 bases, and the junction held 5 bases outside the gene matches. Germline V gene sequence: CDR1 PRHDT, CDR2 FYEKMQ (reference sequence). The chain's CDR3 is CASSLRLAGLQETQYF. The CDR3 nucleotides read TGTGCCAGCAGCTTGAGACTAGCGGGACTACAAGAGACCCAGTACTTC.